This T cell receptor (beta chain) was profiled in a study of early T cells in non-severe SARS-CoV-2 infection (dated by TCRdb to 2020 to 2022). Context from the whole study: Because TCR sequencing relied on bulk RNA taken from unsorted whole blood, pairing of alpha and beta chains was not possible.

Ten or more counts support this clonotype. The specificity of this receptor is unknown. It has no much larger one-base neighbor in the sample; base qualities were not kept. The protocol used for the library was 5' RACE. TCRdb names NextSeq 500 as the instrument used. The TCR library protocol attached unique molecular identifiers to individual cDNA molecules to correct for sequencing error and PCR bias. TCR alpha and beta chains were both sequenced, and the abundances of alpha and beta sequences in each sample were closely correlated with each other. The original pipeline was this. Decombinator V4 was used to annotate the V gene, J gene and CDR3 of the TCR sequences. TCRs were defined as expanded if a significant change between any two time points was detected under a Poisson model with p below 0.0001. TCR abundances were normalised to the total number of TCRs sequenced per sample and expressed as counts per million. MAIT TCRs were defined by TRAV1-2 paired with TRAJ12, TRAJ20 or TRAJ33, and iNKT TCRs by TRAV10 paired with TRAJ18. VDJdb, accessed on 1 November 2021, was searched for TCRs annotated for CMV, EBV and SARS-CoV-2, and TCRs annotated for more than one antigen were excluded. In TCRdb, the public reads were trimmed at Q25 with fastp and aligned with MiXCR, with productive beta chains retained. Each CDR3 protein gets just one entry, which takes the most common genes and DNA from the rows behind it. TCRdb assigned the V and J calls; the authors' analysis was not used. Across this sample there are some 28,000 distinct CDR3 sequences, with roughly 4.8% seen only once. The ten biggest clones cover about 12% of the sample.

The germline V gene gives CDR1 as SGHAT and CDR2 as FQNNGV. The CDR3, cysteine through phenylalanine, is 15 amino acids long. The DNA shown is the 45-base CDR3, in frame from base 1. V loses 0 bases of germline sequence and J loses 7 bases, and the interval between the two ends is 13 bases. Overall study results and their limits: VDJdb matching was skewed toward anti-spike CD8 responses, so virus-specific expansions were likely underestimated and private and CD4 specificities were missed.

This was a case-control study nested in a cohort of healthcare workers in London, UK, who had nasopharyngeal swab PCR tests and blood samples taken every week. Healthcare workers were recruited during the week of the UK lockdown, between 23 and 31 March 2020, and followed weekly for up to 16 weeks. This chain joins TRBV11-2 to TRBJ1-5; the D region possibly corresponds to TRBD1 (5 bases align). Material for sequencing was whole blood. The receptor was derived from an adult who was a healthcare worker with PCR-confirmed SARS-CoV-2 infection or an uninfected control (not recorded which). The DNA is TGTGCCAGCAGCTTAGATTCAGGGTGGCGGCAGCCCCAGCATTTT. Protein translation: CASSLDSGWRQPQHF. Outside the CDR3, residues come from the reference TRBV11-2 and TRBJ1-5 proteins, so the full variable domain is: EAGVAQSPRYKIIEKRQSVAFWCNPISGHATLYWYQQILGQGPKLLIQFQNNGVVDDSQLPKDRFSAERLKGVDSTLKIQPAKLEDSAVYLCASSLDSGWRQPQHFGDGTRLSIL.